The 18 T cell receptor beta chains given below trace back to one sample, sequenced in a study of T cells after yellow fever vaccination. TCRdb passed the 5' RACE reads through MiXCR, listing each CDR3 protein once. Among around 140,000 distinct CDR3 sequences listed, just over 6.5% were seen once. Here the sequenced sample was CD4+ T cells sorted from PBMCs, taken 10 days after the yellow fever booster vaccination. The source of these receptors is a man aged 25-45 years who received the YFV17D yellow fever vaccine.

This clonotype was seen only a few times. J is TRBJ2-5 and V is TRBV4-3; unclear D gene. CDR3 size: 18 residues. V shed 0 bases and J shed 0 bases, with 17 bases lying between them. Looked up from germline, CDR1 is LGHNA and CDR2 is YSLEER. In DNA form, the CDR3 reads TGCGCCAGCAGCCAAGATTTAAGCAGTAATGAATACCAAGAGACCCAGTACTTC. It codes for CASSQDLSSNEYQETQYF.

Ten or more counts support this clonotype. CDR3 DNA sequence: TGTGCCAGCAGTTTTTCCGAGGAGCAGTACTTC. Translated: CASSFSEEQYF. The chain recombines TRBV28 with TRBJ2-7; D remains unclear. The CDR3 has 11 amino acids. In germline, CDR1 is MDHEN, CDR2 SYDVKM. V was clipped by 3 bases and J by 7 bases, with 7 bases between them.

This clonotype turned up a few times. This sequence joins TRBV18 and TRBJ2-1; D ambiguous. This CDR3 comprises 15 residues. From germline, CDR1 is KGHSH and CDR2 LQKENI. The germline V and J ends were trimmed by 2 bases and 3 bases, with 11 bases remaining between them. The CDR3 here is CASSPANSLYNEQFF. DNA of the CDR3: TGTGCCAGCTCACCAGCGAACTCCCTCTACAATGAGCAGTTCTTC. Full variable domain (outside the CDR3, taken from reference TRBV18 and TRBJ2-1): NAGVMQNPRHLVRRRGQEARLRCSPMKGHSHVYWYRQLPEEGLKFMVYLQKENIIDESGMPKERFSAEFPKEGPSILRIQQVVRGDSAAYFCASSPANSLYNEQFFGPGTRLTVL.

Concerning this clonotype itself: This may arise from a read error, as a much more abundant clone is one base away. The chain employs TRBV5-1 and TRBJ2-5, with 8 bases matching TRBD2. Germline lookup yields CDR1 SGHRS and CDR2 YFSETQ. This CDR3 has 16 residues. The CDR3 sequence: CASSLFPGGPQETRYF. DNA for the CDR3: TGCGCCAGCAGCTTGTTTCCGGGAGGGCCACAAGAGACCCGGTACTTC. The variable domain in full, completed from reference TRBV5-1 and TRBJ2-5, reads KAGVTQTPRYLIKTRGQQVTLSCSPISGHRSVSWYQQTPGQGLQFLFEYFSETQRNKGNFPGRFSGRQFSNSRSEMNVSTLELGDSALYLCASSLFPGGPQETRYFGPGTRLLVL.

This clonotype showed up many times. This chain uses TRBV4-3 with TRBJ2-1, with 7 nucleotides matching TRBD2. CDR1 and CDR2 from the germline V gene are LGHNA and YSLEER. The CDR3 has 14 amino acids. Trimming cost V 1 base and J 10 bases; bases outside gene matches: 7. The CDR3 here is CASSQVGRGDEQFF. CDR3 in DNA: TGCGCCAGCAGCCAAGTAGGTCGGGGGGACGAGCAGTTCTTC.

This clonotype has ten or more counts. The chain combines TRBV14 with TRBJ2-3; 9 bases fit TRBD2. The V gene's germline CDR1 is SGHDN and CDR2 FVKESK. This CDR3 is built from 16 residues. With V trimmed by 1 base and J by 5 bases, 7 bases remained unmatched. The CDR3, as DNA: TGTGCCAGCAGCCAAGGACTAGCGGTCGGCGTAGATACGCAGTATTTT. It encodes CASSQGLAVGVDTQYF.

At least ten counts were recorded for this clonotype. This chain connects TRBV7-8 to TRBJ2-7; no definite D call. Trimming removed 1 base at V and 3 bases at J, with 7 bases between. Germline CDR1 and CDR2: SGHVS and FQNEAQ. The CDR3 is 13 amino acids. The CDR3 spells CASSLVEGYEQYF. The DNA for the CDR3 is TGTGCCAGCAGCTTAGTGGAAGGCTACGAGCAGTACTTC.

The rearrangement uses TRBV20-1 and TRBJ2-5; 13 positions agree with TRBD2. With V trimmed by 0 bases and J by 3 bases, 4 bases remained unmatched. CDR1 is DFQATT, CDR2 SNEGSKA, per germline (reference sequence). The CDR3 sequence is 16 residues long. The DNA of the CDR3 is TGCAGTGCTAGAGACGGGACTAGCGGGAAGAAAGAGACCCAGTACTTC. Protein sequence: CSARDGTSGKKETQYF.

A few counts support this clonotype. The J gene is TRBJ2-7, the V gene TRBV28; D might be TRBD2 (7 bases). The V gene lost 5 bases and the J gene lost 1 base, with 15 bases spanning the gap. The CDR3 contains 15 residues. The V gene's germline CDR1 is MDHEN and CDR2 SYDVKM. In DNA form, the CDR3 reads TGTGCCAGCAGTCGGGTAGGGGGGGGGTCCTACGAGCAGTACTTC. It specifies CASSRVGGGSYEQYF.

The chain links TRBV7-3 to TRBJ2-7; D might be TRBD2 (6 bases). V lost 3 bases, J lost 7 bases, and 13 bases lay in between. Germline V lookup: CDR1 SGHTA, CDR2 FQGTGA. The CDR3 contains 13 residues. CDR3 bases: TGTGCCAGCAGCTTGGACCCCGCGGGGGAGCAGTACTTC. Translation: CASSLDPAGEQYF.

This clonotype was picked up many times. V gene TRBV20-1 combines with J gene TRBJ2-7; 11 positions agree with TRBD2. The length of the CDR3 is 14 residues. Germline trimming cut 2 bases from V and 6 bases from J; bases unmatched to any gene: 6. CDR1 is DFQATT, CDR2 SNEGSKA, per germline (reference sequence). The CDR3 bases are TGCAGTGCTAGACTAGCGGGAGGAAAATCCGAGCAGTACTTC. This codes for CSARLAGGKSEQYF.

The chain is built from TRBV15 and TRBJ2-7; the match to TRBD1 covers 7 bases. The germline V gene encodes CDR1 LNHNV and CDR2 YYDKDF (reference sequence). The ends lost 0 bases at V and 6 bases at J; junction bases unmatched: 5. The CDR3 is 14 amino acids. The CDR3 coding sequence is TGTGCCACCAGCAGAGAACAGGGGCTAGTCGAGCAGTACTTC. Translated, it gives CATSREQGLVEQYF.

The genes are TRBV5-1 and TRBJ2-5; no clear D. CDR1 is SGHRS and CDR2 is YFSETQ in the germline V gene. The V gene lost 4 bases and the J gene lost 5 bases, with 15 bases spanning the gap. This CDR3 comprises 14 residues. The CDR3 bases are TGCGCCAGCAGCAAAGGAGACGGTGGGGAGACCCAGTACTTC. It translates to CASSKGDGGETQYF.

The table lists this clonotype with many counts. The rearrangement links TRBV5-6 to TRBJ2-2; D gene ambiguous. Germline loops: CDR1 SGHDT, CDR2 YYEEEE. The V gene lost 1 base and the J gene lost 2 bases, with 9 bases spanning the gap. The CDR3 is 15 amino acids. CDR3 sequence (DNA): TGTGCCAGCAGCTTGTATTCAGTCAACACCGGGGAGCTGTTTTTT. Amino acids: CASSLYSVNTGELFF.

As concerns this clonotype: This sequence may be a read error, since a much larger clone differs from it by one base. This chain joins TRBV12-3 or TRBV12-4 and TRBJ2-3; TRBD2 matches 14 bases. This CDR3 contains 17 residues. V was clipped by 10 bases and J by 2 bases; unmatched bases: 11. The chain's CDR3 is CANSHGTSGSNTDTQYF. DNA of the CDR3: TGTGCCAACAGCCACGGGACTAGCGGGAGTAACACAGATACGCAGTATTTT.

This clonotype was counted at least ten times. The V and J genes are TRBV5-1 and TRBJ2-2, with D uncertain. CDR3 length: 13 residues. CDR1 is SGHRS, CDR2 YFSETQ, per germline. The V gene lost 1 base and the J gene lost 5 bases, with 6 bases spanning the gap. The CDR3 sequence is CASSLTVTGELFF. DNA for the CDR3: TGCGCCAGCAGCTTGACGGTTACCGGGGAGCTGTTTTTT.

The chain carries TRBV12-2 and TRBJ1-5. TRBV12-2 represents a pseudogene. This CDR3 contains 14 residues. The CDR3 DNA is TGTGCAAGTCGCTTTCCCATTAGCAATCAGCCCCAGCATTTT. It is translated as CASRFPISNQPQHF.

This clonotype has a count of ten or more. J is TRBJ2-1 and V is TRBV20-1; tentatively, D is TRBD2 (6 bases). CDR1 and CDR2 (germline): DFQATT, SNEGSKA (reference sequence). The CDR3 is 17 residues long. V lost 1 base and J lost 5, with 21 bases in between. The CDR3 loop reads CSARVRSGSGGNNEQFF. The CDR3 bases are TGCAGTGCTAGAGTACGGAGCGGTAGCGGCGGTAACAATGAGCAGTTCTTC.